Reported below is one TCR beta chain. The antigen is unknown. The data were obtained in a study of a mutant IDH1 vaccine in newly diagnosed glioma. The study, taken as a whole, reports: Variations in leading peripheral T cell clonotypes appeared to have no connection with pseudoprogression.

Trimming took 3 bases from V and 4 from J, leaving 16 bases between them. The germline gives CDR1 KGHSH, CDR2 LQKENI. The CDR3 spans 16 residues. Profiled with immunoSEQ multiplex PCR; TCRdb holds only in-frame clones, not every one. Of about 48,000 clones in the sample, around 85% were seen once. Documented time point: week 35, safety follow-up. Topical imiquimod was applied with each vaccine dose, which held 300 ug of mutant IDH1 20-mer peptide. The rearrangement joins TRBV18 to TRBJ1-5; possible D gene TRBD1, 6 bases. The receptor comes from a man in his forties with glioma. The material was PBMCs, obtained from a glioma patient whose treatment included an IDH1 peptide vaccine. CDR3 coding DNA: TGTGCCAGCTCACCTGGGGACACCTCACATAATCAGCCCCAGCATTTT. Translated, it gives CASSPGDTSHNQPQHF.